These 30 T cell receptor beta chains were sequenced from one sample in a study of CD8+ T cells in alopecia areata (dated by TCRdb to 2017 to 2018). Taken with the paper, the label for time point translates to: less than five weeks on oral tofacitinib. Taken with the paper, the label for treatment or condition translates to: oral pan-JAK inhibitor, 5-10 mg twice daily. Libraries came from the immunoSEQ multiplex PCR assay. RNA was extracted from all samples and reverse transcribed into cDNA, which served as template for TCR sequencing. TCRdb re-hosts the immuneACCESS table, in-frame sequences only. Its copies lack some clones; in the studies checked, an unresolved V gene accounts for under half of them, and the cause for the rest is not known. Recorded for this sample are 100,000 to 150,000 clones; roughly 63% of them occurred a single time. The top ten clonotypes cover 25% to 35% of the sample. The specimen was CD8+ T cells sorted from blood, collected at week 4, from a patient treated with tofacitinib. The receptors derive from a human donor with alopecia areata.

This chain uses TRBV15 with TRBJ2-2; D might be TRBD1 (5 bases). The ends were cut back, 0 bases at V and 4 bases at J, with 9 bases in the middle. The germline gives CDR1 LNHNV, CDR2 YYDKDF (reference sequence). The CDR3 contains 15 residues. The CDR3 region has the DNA TGTGCCACCAGCAGAGAAAGGGGAAGCACCGGGGAGCTGTTTTTT. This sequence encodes CATSRERGSTGELFF.

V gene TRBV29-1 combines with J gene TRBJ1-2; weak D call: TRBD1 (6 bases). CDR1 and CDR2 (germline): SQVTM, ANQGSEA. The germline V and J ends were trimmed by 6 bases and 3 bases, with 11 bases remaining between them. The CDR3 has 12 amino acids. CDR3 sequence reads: CSVGHPDYGYTF. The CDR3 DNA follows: TGCAGCGTGGGACACCCCGACTATGGCTACACCTTC.

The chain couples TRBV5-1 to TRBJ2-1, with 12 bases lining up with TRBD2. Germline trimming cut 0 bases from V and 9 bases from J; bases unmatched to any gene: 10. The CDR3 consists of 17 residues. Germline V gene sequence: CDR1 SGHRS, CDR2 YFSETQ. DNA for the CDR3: TGCGCCAGCAGCTTGGCACTAGCGGGGGGCCCTCTGCGTGAGCAGTTCTTC. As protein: CASSLALAGGPLREQFF.

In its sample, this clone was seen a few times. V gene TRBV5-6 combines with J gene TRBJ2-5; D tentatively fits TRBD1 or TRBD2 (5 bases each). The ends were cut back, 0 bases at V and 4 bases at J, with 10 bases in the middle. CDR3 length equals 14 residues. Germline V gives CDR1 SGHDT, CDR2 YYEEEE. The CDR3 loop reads CASSLGGEGETQYF. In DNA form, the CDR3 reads TGTGCCAGCAGCTTGGGAGGGGAAGGAGAGACCCAGTACTTC.

CDR3 nucleotide sequence: TGTGCCAGCAGCTTGGAGCAGTACTTC. Residues: CASSLEQYF. V is TRBV5-6 and J is TRBJ2-7, with D uncertain. The CDR3 covers 9 residues. V was shortened by 0 bases and J by 8 bases, with 0 bases between the two germline ends. CDR1 is SGHDT and CDR2 is YYEEEE in the germline V gene.

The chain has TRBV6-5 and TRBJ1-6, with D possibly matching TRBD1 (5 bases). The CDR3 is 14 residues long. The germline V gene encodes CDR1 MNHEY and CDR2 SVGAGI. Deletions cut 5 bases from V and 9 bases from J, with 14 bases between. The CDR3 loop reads CASSARDAGSPLHF. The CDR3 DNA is TGTGCCAGCAGTGCACGGGACGCAGGTTCACCCCTCCACTTT.

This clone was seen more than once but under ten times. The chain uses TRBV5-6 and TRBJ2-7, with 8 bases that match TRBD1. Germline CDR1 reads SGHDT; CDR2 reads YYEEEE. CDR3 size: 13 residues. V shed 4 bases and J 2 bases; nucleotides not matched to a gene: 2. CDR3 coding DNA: TGTGCCAGCAGCGAGACAGGGGCCTACGAGCAGTACTTC. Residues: CASSETGAYEQYF.

This CDR3 is CASSLLSNTGTPQETQYF. In nucleotides, the CDR3 is TGTGCCAGCAGTTTACTAAGCAACACCGGGACTCCACAAGAGACCCAGTACTTC. The chain links TRBV27 to TRBJ2-5, with D perhaps TRBD2 (6 bases). The CDR3 runs to 18 residues. Deletions cut 2 bases from V and 2 bases from J, with 21 bases between. CDR1 MNHEY and CDR2 SMNVEV come from the germline V gene (reference sequence).

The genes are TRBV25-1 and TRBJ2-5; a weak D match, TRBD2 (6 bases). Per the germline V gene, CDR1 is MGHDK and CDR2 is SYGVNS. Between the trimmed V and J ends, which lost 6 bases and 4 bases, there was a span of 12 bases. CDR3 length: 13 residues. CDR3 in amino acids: CASSPGGGETQYF. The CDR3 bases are TGTGCCAGCAGCCCCGGGGGAGGAGAGACCCAGTACTTC.

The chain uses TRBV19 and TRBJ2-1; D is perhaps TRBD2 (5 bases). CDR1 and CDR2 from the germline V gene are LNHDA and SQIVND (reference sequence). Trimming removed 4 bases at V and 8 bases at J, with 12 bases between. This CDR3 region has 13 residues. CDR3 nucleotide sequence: TGTGCCAGTAGTACACACCTAGCCTATGAGCAGTTCTTC. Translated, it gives CASSTHLAYEQFF. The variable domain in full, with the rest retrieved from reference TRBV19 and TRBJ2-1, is DGGITQSPKYLFRKEGQNVTLSCEQNLNHDAMYWYRQDPGQGLRLIYYSQIVNDFQKGDIAEGYSVSREKKESFPLTVTSAQKNPTAFYLCASSTHLAYEQFFGPGTRLTVL.

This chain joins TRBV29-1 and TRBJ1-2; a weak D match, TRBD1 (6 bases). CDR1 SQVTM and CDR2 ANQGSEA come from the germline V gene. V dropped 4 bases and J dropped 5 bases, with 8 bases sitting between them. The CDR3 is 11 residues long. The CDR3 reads CSVGQGYGYTF. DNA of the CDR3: TGCAGCGTTGGTCAGGGGTATGGCTACACCTTC.

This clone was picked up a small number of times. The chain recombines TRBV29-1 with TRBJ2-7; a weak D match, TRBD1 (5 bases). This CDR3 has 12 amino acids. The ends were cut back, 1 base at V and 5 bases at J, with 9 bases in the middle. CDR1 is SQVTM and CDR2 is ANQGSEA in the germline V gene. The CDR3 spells CSVEVSRDEQYF. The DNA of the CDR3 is TGCAGCGTTGAAGTCAGCAGGGACGAGCAGTACTTC.

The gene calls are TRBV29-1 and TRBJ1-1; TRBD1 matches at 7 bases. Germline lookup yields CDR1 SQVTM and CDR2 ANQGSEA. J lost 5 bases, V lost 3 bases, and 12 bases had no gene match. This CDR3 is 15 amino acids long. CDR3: CSVEGAGGVLTEAFF. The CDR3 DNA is TGCAGCGTTGAGGGGGCAGGGGGAGTGTTAACTGAAGCTTTCTTT.

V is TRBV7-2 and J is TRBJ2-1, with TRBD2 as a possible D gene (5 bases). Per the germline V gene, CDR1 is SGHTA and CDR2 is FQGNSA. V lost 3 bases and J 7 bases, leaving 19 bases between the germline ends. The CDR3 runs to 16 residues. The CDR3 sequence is CASSFSEGPAGNEQFF. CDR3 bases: TGTGCCAGCAGCTTTTCTGAGGGCCCGGCCGGGAATGAGCAGTTCTTC.

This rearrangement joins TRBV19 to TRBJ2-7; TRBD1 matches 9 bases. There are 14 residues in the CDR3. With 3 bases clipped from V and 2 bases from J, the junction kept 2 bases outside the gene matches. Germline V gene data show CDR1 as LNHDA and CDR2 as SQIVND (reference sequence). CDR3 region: CASSITGGAYEQYF. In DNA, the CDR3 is TGTGCCAGTAGTATTACAGGGGGCGCCTACGAGCAGTACTTC.

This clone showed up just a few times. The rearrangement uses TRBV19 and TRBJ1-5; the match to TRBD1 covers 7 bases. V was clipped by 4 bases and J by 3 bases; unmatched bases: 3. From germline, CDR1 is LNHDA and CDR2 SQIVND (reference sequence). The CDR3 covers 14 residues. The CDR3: CASSTGQLNQPQHF. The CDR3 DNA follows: TGTGCCAGTAGTACGGGACAGCTCAATCAGCCCCAGCATTTT.

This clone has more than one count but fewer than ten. The CDR3 loop is CSVGAGGIAYEQYF. The CDR3, as DNA: TGCAGCGTCGGAGCAGGGGGCATCGCCTACGAGCAGTACTTC. The rearrangement links TRBV29-1 to TRBJ2-7; 8 bases are shared with TRBD1. J lost 2 bases, V lost 6 bases, and 9 bases had no gene match. Per germline, CDR1 SQVTM and CDR2 ANQGSEA. The CDR3 has 14 residues.

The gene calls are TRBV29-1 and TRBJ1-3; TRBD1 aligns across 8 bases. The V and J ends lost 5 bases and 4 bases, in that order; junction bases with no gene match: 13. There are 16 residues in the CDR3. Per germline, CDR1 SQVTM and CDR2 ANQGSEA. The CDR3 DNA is TGCAGCGTTATCCCCTGGGACAGGACTCCCGGAAACACCATATATTTT. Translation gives CSVIPWDRTPGNTIYF. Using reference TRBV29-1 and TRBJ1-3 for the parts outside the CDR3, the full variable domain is SAVISQKPSRDICQRGTSLTIQCQVDSQVTMMFWYRQQPGQSLTLIATANQGSEATYESGFVIDKFPISRPNLTFSTLTVSNMSPEDSSIYLCSVIPWDRTPGNTIYFGEGSWLTVV.

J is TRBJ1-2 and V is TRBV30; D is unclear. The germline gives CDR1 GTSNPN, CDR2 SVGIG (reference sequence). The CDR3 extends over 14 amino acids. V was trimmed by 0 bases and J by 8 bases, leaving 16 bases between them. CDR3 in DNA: TGTGCCTGGAGTGTACTAGGAGGAAGAGAAGGCTACACCTTC. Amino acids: CAWSVLGGREGYTF. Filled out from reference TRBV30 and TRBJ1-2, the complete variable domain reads SQTIHQWPATLVQPVGSPLSLECTVEGTSNPNLYWYRQAAGRGLQLLFYSVGIGQISSEVPQNLSASRPQDRQFILSSKKLLLSDSGFYLCAWSVLGGREGYTFGSGTRLTVV.

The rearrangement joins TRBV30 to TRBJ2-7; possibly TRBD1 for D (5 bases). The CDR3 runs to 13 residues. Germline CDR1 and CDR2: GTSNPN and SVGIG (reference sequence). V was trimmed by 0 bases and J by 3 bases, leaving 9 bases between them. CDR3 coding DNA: TGTGCCTGGAGTGTGGCAGGGAACTACGAGCAGTACTTC. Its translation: CAWSVAGNYEQYF.

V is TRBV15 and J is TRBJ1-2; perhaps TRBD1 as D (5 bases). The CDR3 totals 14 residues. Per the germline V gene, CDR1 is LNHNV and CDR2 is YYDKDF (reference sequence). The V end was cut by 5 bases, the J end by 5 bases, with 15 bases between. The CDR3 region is CATSLSRQLYGYTF. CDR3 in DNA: TGTGCCACCAGCCTCTCGCGACAGCTTTATGGCTACACCTTC.

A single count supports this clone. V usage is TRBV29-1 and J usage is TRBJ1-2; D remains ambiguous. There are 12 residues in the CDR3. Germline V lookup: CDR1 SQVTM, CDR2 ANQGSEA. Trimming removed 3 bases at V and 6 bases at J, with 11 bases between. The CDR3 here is CSVETDANGYTF. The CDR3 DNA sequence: TGCAGCGTTGAGACTGATGCGAATGGCTACACCTTC.

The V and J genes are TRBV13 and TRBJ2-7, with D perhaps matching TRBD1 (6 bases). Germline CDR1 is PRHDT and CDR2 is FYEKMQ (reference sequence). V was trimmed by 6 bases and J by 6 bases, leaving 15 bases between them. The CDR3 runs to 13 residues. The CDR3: CASSSTGIGEQYF. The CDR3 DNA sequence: TGTGCCAGCAGTTCCACAGGGATCGGCGAGCAGTACTTC. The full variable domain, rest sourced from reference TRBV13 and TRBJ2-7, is AAGVIQSPRHLIKEKRETATLKCYPIPRHDTVYWYQQGPGQDPQFLISFYEKMQSDKGSIPDRFSAQQFSDYHSELNMSSLELGDSALYFCASSSTGIGEQYFGPGTRLTVT.

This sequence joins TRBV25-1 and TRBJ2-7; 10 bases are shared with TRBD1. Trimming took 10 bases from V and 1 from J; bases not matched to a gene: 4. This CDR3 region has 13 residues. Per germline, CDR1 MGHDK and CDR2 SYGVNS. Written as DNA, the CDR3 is TGTGCCACCAGGACAGGGGGGTCCTACGAGCAGTACTTC. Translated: CATRTGGSYEQYF.

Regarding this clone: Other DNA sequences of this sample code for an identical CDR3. This chain's CDR3 is CAWSLGTGNTEAFF. CDR3 coding DNA: TGTGCCTGGAGTCTCGGGACGGGGAACACTGAAGCTTTCTTT. The chain combines TRBV30 with TRBJ1-1, with D maybe TRBD1 (5 bases). The germline V gene has CDR1 GTSNPN and CDR2 SVGIG (reference sequence). The CDR3 sequence is 14 residues long. V gave up 2 bases and J gave up 1 base, with 11 bases separating them.

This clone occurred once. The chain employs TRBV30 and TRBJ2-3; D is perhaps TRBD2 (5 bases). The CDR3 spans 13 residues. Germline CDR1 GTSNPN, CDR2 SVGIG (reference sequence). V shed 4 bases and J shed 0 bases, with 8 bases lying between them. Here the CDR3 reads CAWNLASTDTQYF. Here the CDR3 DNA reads TGTGCCTGGAACCTAGCCAGCACAGATACGCAGTATTTT.

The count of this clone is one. The CDR3 coding sequence is TGTGCCAGCAGTCTGGGACAGGGGATAGTTGAAGCTTTCTTT. Translation gives CASSLGQGIVEAFF. The chain combines TRBV2 with TRBJ1-1, with 10 bases aligning to TRBD1. Germline trimming cut 5 bases from V and 7 bases from J; bases unmatched to any gene: 7. Germline V gene lookup returns CDR1 SNHLY and CDR2 FYNNEI. The CDR3 runs 14 residues.

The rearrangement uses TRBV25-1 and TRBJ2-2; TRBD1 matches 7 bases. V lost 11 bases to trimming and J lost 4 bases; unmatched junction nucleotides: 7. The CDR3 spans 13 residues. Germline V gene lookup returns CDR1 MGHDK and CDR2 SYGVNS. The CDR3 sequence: CASRDSPTGELFF. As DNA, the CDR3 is TGTGCCTCACGGGACAGCCCCACCGGGGAGCTGTTTTTT.

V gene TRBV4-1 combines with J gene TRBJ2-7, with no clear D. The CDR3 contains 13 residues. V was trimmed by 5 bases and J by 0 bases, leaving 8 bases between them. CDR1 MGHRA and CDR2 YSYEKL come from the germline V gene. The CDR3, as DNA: TGCGCCAGCAGCTCCGTGTACTCCTACGAGCAGTACTTC. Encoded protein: CASSSVYSYEQYF.

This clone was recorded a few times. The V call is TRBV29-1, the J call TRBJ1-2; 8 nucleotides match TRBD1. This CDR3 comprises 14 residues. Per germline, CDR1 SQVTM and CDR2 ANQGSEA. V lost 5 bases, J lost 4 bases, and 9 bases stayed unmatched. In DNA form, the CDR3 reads TGCAGCGTTCTACCGGACAGGGCCCTCTATGGCTACACCTTC. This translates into CSVLPDRALYGYTF. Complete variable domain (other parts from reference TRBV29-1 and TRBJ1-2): SAVISQKPSRDICQRGTSLTIQCQVDSQVTMMFWYRQQPGQSLTLIATANQGSEATYESGFVIDKFPISRPNLTFSTLTVSNMSPEDSSIYLCSVLPDRALYGYTFGSGTRLTVV.